The T cell receptor beta chain under discussion was sequenced for a study of CD8 T cells in ankylosing spondylitis. Overall study findings and caveats: Blood from ankylosing spondylitis patients appeared to carry a characteristic eight-variant TCR beta motif.

The CDR3 has 14 residues. V lost 2 bases, J lost 2 bases, and 3 bases stayed unmatched. Germline V lookup: CDR1 SQVTM, CDR2 ANQGSEA. Via MiXCR, TCRdb re-called the 5' RACE reads, giving one row per CDR3 protein. This sample has about 330,000 distinct CDR3 sequences; approximately 8% occur once, and the top ten carry roughly 15%. With respect to this clonotype: Its specificity is not known.

The TCR originated in a male donor with ankylosing spondylitis. J is TRBJ2-1 and V is TRBV29-1; TRBD2 matches at 7 bases. The sample was blood, either unsorted or a sorted T cell fraction (not recorded which). CDR3 sequence (DNA): TGCAGCGTTGAACTAGCGGCCCCCTACAATGAGCAGTTCTTC. Protein product: CSVELAAPYNEQFF.